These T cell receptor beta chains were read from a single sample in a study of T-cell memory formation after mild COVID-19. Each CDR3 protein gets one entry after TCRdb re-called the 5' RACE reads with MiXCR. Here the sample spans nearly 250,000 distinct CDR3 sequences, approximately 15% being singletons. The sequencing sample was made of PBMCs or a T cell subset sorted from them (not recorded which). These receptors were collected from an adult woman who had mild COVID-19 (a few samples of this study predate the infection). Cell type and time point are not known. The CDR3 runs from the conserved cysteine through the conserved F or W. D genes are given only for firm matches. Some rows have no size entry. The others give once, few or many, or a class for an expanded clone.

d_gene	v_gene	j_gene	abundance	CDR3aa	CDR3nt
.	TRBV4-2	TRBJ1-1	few	CASSQESALRVEAFF	TGTGCCAGCAGCCAGGAATCGGCCCTCAGGGTTGAAGCTTTCTTT
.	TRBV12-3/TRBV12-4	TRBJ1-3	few	CASSFFGNGNTIYF	TGTGCCAGCAGTTTTTTCGGGAATGGAAACACCATATATTTT
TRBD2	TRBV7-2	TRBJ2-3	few	CASSDWTSGTREYF	TGTGCCAGCAGCGACTGGACTAGCGGAACTAGGGAGTATTTT
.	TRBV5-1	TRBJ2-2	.	CASSLVLQPNTGELFF	TGCGCCAGCAGCTTGGTACTGCAACCGAACACCGGGGAGCTGTTTTTT
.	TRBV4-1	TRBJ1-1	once	CASSHLMPGNTEAFF	TGCGCCAGCAGCCACCTCATGCCGGGAAACACTGAAGCTTTCTTT
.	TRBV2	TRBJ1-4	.	CASSEEAGLREKLFF	TGTGCCAGCAGTGAAGAGGCAGGGTTACGGGAAAAACTGTTTTTT
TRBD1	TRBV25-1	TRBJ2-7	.	CASSSQGLEQYF	TGTGCCAGCAGCTCACAGGGGCTCGAGCAGTACTTC
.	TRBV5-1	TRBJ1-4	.	CASRLTVNEKLFF	TGCGCCAGCCGCTTAACAGTGAATGAAAAACTGTTTTTT
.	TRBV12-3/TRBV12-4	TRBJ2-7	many	CASGSSLLTRTLGEQYF	TGTGCCAGCGGCTCCTCCCTTTTGACTCGGACCCTAGGCGAGCAGTACTTC
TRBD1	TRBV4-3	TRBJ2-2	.	CASSQGDRVTGELFF	TGCGCCAGCAGCCAAGGGGACAGGGTCACCGGGGAGCTGTTTTTT
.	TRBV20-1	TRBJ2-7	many	CSALGGYEQYF	TGCAGTGCCTTAGGGGGGTACGAGCAGTACTTC
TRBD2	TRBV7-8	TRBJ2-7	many	CASRSRGGLPTSGDSYEQYF	TGTGCCAGCAGGTCGCGCGGGGGACTTCCGACTAGCGGGGATTCCTACGAGCAGTACTTC
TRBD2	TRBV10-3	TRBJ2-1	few	CAINPGTSGGPSYNEQFF	TGTGCCATCAATCCCGGGACTAGCGGGGGCCCGTCCTACAATGAGCAGTTCTTC
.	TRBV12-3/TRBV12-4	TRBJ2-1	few	CASSLNRNEQFF	TGTGCCAGCAGTTTGAACAGGAATGAGCAGTTCTTC
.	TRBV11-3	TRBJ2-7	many	CASSSGLREQYF	TGTGCCAGCAGCTCGGGGCTACGAGAGCAGTACTTC
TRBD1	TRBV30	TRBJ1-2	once	CAWSLPTGGHGYTF	TGTGCCTGGAGTCTACCGACAGGGGGACACGGCTACACCTTC
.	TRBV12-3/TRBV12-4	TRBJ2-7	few	CASSAVTGLSTYEQYF	TGTGCCAGCAGTGCTGTGACAGGTCTCTCCACCTACGAGCAGTACTTC
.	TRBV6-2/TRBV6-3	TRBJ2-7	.	CASSYLLRGASYEQYF	TGTGCCAGCAGTTATTTACTTCGGGGGGCCTCCTACGAGCAGTACTTC
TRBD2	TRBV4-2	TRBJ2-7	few	CASSQDQGGRSSSYEQYF	TGTGCCAGCAGCCAAGATCAAGGCGGGAGGAGCAGCTCCTACGAGCAGTACTTC
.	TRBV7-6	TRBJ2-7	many	CASSLQAGTSYEQYF	TGTGCCAGCAGCTTACAAGCGGGTACCTCCTACGAGCAGTACTTC
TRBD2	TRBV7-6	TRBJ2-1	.	CASSRRTSGMGTYNEQFF	TGTGCCAGCAGTCGAAGGACTAGCGGGATGGGGACCTACAATGAGCAGTTCTTC
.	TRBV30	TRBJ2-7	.	CAWSPFRRVVRGEQYF	TGTGCCTGGAGCCCCTTCCGGAGGGTGGTACGAGGCGAGCAGTACTTC
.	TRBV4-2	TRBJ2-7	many	CASSQDVGSYEQYF	TGTGCCAGCAGCCAAGATGTGGGTTCCTACGAGCAGTACTTC
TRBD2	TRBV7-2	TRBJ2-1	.	CASSLEHPWTSGGGFLDEQFF	TGTGCCAGCAGCTTAGAACACCCTTGGACTAGCGGGGGGGGTTTTCTCGATGAGCAGTTCTTC
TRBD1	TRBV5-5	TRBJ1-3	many	CASSSDRAGNTIYF	TGTGCCAGCAGCTCGGACAGGGCTGGAAACACCATATATTTT
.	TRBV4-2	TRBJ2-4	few	CASSQDHRGPRNIQYF	TGTGCCAGCAGCCAAGATCATCGGGGCCCGAGAAACATTCAGTACTTC
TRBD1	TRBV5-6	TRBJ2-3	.	CASSPDRARTDTQYF	TGTGCCAGCAGCCCGGACAGGGCACGCACAGATACGCAGTATTTT
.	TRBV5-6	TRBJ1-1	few	CASSLGFVGRLNTEAFF	TGTGCCAGCAGCTTGGGGTTCGTGGGGCGGCTGAACACTGAAGCTTTCTTT
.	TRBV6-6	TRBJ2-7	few	CAGNRTQRYEQYF	TGTGCCGGGAACAGGACCCAGCGGTACGAGCAGTACTTC
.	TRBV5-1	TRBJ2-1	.	CASSPGMGNEQFF	TGCGCCAGCAGCCCGGGGATGGGGAATGAGCAGTTCTTC
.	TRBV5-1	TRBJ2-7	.	CASSLKWERSYEQYF	TGCGCCAGCAGCTTGAAGTGGGAGCGGTCCTACGAGCAGTACTTC
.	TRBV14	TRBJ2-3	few	CASSRRERGNTDTQYF	TGTGCCAGCAGCCGAAGGGAGAGGGGGAATACAGATACGCAGTATTTT
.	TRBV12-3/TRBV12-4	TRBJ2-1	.	CASTRVDEQFF	TGTGCCAGCACTAGGGTCGACGAGCAGTTCTTC
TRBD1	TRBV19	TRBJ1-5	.	CASSMGDRRSNQPQHF	TGTGCCAGTAGTATGGGGGACAGAAGGAGCAATCAGCCCCAGCATTTT
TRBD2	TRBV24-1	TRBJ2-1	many	CATRDSGGSYNEQFF	TGTGCCACCAGAGATAGCGGGGGCTCCTACAATGAGCAGTTCTTC
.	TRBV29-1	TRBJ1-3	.	CSVDGGSAAGNTIYF	TGCAGCGTCGACGGCGGGTCGGCCGCTGGAAACACCATATATTTT
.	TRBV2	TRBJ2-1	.	CASSHPVEGGYNEQFF	TGTGCCAGCAGCCACCCCGTGGAAGGGGGGTACAATGAGCAGTTCTTC
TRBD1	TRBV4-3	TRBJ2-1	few	CASSQDLIRGRVGSSYNEQFF	TGCGCCAGCAGCCAAGATCTCATAAGGGGGCGAGTGGGAAGCTCCTACAATGAGCAGTTCTTC
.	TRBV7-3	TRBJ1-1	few	CASSPIGPGLNTEAFF	TGTGCCAGCAGCCCCATAGGACCAGGGCTGAACACTGAAGCTTTCTTT
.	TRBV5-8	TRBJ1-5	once	CASSLVGTQPQHF	TGTGCCAGCAGCTTGGTTGGGACCCAGCCCCAGCATTTT
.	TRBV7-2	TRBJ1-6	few	CASSLGTRAFTPLHF	TGTGCCAGCAGCTTGGGGACGAGGGCCTTTACACCCCTCCACTTT
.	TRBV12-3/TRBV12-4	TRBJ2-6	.	CASTASGGRPGANVLTF	TGTGCCAGCACCGCTTCCGGGGGCAGGCCTGGGGCCAACGTCCTGACTTTC
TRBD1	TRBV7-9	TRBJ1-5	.	CASSLEYSGTGINQPQHF	TGTGCCAGCAGCTTGGAATATTCCGGGACAGGGATAAATCAGCCCCAGCATTTT
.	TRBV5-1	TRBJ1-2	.	CASRNNNGYTF	TGCGCCAGCAGAAACAACAATGGCTACACCTTC
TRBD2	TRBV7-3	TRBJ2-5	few	CASSLTGGSRSETQYF	TGTGCCAGCAGCTTAACAGGCGGGAGTAGGTCAGAGACCCAGTACTTC
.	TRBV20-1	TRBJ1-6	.	CSAALGLGDSPLHF	TGCAGTGCTGCCCTGGGCCTCGGGGATTCACCCCTCCACTTT
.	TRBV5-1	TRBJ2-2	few	CASSLSQAGNTGELFF	TGCGCCAGCAGCTTGAGTCAAGCGGGGAACACCGGGGAGCTGTTTTTT
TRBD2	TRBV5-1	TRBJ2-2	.	CASSRLADTGELFF	TGCGCCAGCAGCAGACTAGCGGACACCGGGGAGCTGTTTTTT
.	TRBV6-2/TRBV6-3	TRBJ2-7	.	CASSYTAQSSYEQYF	TGTGCCAGCAGTTACACAGCTCAATCCTCCTACGAGCAGTACTTC
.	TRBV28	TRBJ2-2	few	CASTENTGELFF	TGTGCCAGCACCGAGAACACCGGGGAGCTGTTTTTT
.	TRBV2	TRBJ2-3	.	CASSAVWGNTDTQYF	TGTGCCAGCAGTGCAGTGTGGGGAAACACAGATACGCAGTATTTT
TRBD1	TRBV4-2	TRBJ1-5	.	CASSHTGGGDQPQHF	TGTGCCAGCAGCCACACAGGGGGCGGTGATCAGCCCCAGCATTTT
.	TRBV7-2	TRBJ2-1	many	CASSDEPGRNEQFF	TGTGCCAGCAGCGACGAACCGGGTAGAAATGAGCAGTTCTTC
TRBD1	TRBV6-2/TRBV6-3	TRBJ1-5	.	CASRSGTGSSNQPQHF	TGTGCCAGCAGATCCGGGACAGGGAGTTCCAATCAGCCCCAGCATTTT